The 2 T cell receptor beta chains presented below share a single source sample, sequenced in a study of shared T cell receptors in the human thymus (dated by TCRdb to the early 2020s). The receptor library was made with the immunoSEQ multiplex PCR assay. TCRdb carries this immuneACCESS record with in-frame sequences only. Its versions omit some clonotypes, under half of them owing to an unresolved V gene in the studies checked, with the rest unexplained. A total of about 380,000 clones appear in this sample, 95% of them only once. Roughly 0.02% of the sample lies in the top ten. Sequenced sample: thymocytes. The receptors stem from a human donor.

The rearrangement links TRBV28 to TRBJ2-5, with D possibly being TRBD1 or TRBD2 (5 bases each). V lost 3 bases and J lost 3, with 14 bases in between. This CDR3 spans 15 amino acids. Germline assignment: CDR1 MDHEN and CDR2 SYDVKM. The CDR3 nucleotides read TGTGCCAGCAGTTTGGGGGAGACCGCCAAAGAGACCCAGTACTTC. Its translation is CASSLGETAKETQYF.

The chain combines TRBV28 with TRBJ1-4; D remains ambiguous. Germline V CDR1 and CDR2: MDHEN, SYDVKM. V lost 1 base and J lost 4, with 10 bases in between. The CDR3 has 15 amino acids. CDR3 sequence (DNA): TGTGCCAGCAGTTTATTCGGGCAGCGTAATGAAAAACTGTTTTTT. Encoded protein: CASSLFGQRNEKLFF.